This T cell receptor beta chain was observed in a study of shared clonotypes between healthy human individuals. TCRdb's copy holds only in-frame clones and misses some; the assay was immunoSEQ multiplex PCR. In the table there are about 560,000 clones, around 78% of which are singletons. The V gene lost 0 bases and the J gene lost 0 bases, with 12 bases spanning the gap. CDR1 and CDR2 from the germline V gene are ENHRY and SYGVKD. CDR3 length: 17 residues. The gene calls are TRBV10-3 and TRBJ2-1, with D perhaps given as TRBD1 or TRBD2 (6 bases each). The clonotype originates from a woman between 40 and 55 years old in good health. Some clones in this sample may be carry-over from other donors' samples. The sample consisted of PBMCs. CDR3 in DNA: TGTGCCATCAGTGAGTCCGGGGGCCTAAGCTCCTACAATGAGCAGTTCTTC. Translating it yields CAISESGGLSSYNEQFF.